The 7 T cell receptor beta chains given below trace back to one sample, sequenced in a study of T-cell memory formation after mild COVID-19. TCRdb redid the calling of the 5' RACE reads with MiXCR, one entry per CDR3 protein. The sample lists roughly 150,000 distinct CDR3 sequences, roughly 13% occurring once. Specimen: PBMCs or a T cell subset sorted from them (not recorded which). These receptors all come from a man aged 18 to 30 who had mild COVID-19 (a few samples of this study predate the infection). Cell type and time point are not known.

The chain employs TRBV20-1 and TRBJ2-1; 10 bases align to TRBD2. The germline CDR1 and CDR2 sequences are DFQATT and SNEGSKA (reference sequence). The junction had 5 bases not matched to a gene; V was cut back by 0 bases and J by 9 bases. The CDR3 extends over 14 amino acids. The CDR3 DNA follows: TGCAGTGCTAGAGATCCAATAGCGGGGGGTGAGCAGTTCTTC. Residues: CSARDPIAGGEQFF.

This clonotype was counted a single time. The J gene is TRBJ2-5, the V gene TRBV20-1; 8 bases fit TRBD2. The length of the CDR3 is 15 residues. Germline V gives CDR1 DFQATT, CDR2 SNEGSKA (reference sequence). Losses at the gene ends were 2 bases for V and 2 bases for J; bases not matched to a gene: 7. CDR3: CSARRGGTSQETQYF. CDR3 DNA: TGCAGTGCTAGACGGGGGGGGACTTCACAAGAGACCCAGTACTTC.

This clonotype was seen more than once but under ten times. The chain uses TRBV7-6 and TRBJ1-6; no clear D. The germline V gene encodes CDR1 SGHVS and CDR2 FNYEAQ. The CDR3 contains 14 residues. The V gene lost 5 bases and the J gene lost 10 bases, with 15 bases spanning the gap. In DNA, the CDR3 is TGTGCCAGCAGCCCTCGGGCGGGTGGCTCACCCCTCCACTTT. Its translation: CASSPRAGGSPLHF.

The rearrangement uses TRBV4-3 and TRBJ2-5; TRBD2 agrees at 10 bases. The ends lost 1 base at V and 5 bases at J; junction bases unmatched: 13. The germline V gene encodes CDR1 LGHNA and CDR2 YSLEER. The CDR3 is 18 amino acids. CDR3: CASSQGDQAGGRGETQYF. The CDR3 DNA reads TGCGCCAGCAGCCAAGGCGATCAAGCGGGGGGGCGAGGGGAGACCCAGTACTTC.

The rearrangement joins TRBV5-1 to TRBJ1-6; 10 bases are shared with TRBD1. Per germline, CDR1 SGHRS and CDR2 YFSETQ. This CDR3 is 15 amino acids long. With V trimmed by 4 bases and J by 10 bases, 8 bases remained unmatched. This chain's CDR3 is CASSLGQGQGSPLHF. CDR3 nucleotides: TGCGCCAGCAGCCTGGGACAGGGGCAAGGATCACCCCTCCACTTT.

The rearrangement joins TRBV7-3 to TRBJ2-7, with D perhaps matching TRBD2 (7 bases). The CDR3 length is 15 residues. Germline values: CDR1 SGHTA, CDR2 FQGTGA. Trimming stripped 2 bases from V and 0 bases from J, with 11 bases between. The chain's CDR3 is CASSLGGASSYEQYF. The CDR3 DNA reads TGTGCCAGCAGCTTAGGGGGGGCTAGCTCCTACGAGCAGTACTTC.

A few counts support this clonotype. The genes are TRBV12-3 or TRBV12-4 and TRBJ1-1; the match to TRBD1 covers 8 bases. The CDR3 loop spans 14 amino acids. V shed 3 bases and J 5 bases; nucleotides not matched to a gene: 5. In DNA, the CDR3 is TGTGCCAGCAGTTTTAGGGACAGGAGGACTGAAGCTTTCTTT. This sequence encodes CASSFRDRRTEAFF.